This T cell receptor beta chain was profiled in a study of cytomegalovirus exposure and HLA in healthy donors. PCR was performed using 60 Vbeta and 13 Jbeta primers. Data came from immunoSEQ multiplex PCR; TCRdb stores just in-frame clones and leaves some out. The repertoire holds approximately 89,000 clones, around 76% seen once, with around 9.1% in the top ten. The CDR3 length is 16 residues. The germline gives CDR1 MNHEY, CDR2 SMNVEV (reference sequence). Deletions cut 5 bases from V and 4 bases from J, with 19 bases between. This TCR was sampled from a man aged 30-40 years in good health and CMV-seropositive. The sequencing sample was made of PBMCs. This chain joins TRBV27 and TRBJ2-3; tentatively, D is TRBD2 (6 bases). The CDR3 here is CASSPTGATGADTQYF. CDR3 nucleotide sequence: TGTGCCAGCAGTCCAACCGGGGCTACGGGGGCAGATACGCAGTATTTT.